This TCR beta chain was captured by sequencing in a study of T cell responses to AZD1222 COVID-19 vaccine. The repertoire was sequenced with immunoSEQ multiplex PCR; TCRdb's copy has only in-frame clones and lacks some. The data show more than 80,000 clones, over 75% seen once. CDR3 length: 15 residues. The germline gives CDR1 SNHLY, CDR2 FYNNEI. Trimming at V came to 5 bases and at J to 0 bases, leaving 5 bases not matched to a gene. For this clone: What it binds is not known.

Study results and limitations: Clonal diversity was possibly underestimated; the donors were predominantly white British and more often female.

The chain recombines TRBV2 with TRBJ2-7; TRBD2 matches 9 bases. This clonotype was sampled from an adult in good health. This sample comprised peripheral blood, obtained on day 0 of AZD1222 vaccination. The CDR3 DNA sequence: TGTGCCAGCAGTTTAGAGCGGGGGGACTCCTACGAGCAGTACTTC. This gives the protein CASSLERGDSYEQYF.